Below, 22 T cell receptor beta chains from the same sample are listed, as sequenced in a study of OX40 agonist ivuxolimab in advanced cancers. Method: immunoSEQ multiplex PCR; TCRdb's copy keeps in-frame clones and lacks some. Among fewer than 3,000 clones listed, around three quarters were seen once. The sequences come from CD4+ or CD8+ T cells sorted from blood, collected in a trial of the OX40 agonist ivuxolimab. The receptors were gathered from an adult with an advanced solid tumor such as melanoma, head and neck, liver or kidney cancer.

In its sample, this clone is large. The V call is TRBV28, the J call TRBJ1-5; D gene uncertain. The CDR3 has 16 amino acids. Germline lookup yields CDR1 MDHEN and CDR2 SYDVKM. V dropped 3 bases and J dropped 5 bases, with 17 bases sitting between them. The CDR3 DNA sequence: TGTGCCAGCAGTTTCTATCTGTGGGGAGGCTATCAGCCCCAGCATTTT. Translation gives CASSFYLWGGYQPQHF.

This clone was observed once. The chain combines TRBV1 with TRBJ1-1; TRBD1 is taken as the D call from the table, unchecked against the DNA. TRBV1 is marked as a pseudogene. The CDR3 sequence is 18 residues long. The CDR3 sequence: CTSSPDKAPRGSSTEAFF. The CDR3 coding sequence is TGCACCAGCAGCCCAGATAAGGCGCCTAGGGGGAGTAGCACTGAAGCTTTCTTT.

This chain joins TRBV27 and TRBJ2-1; maybe TRBD2 (5 bases). From germline, CDR1 is MNHEY and CDR2 SMNVEV (reference sequence). The CDR3 sequence is 14 residues long. The V end was cut by 6 bases, the J end by 7 bases, with 16 bases between. This chain's CDR3 is CASSPLSGNNEQFF. As DNA, the CDR3 is TGTGCCAGCAGCCCCCTTTCGGGGAATAATGAGCAGTTCTTC.

The chain carries TRBV4-3 and TRBJ2-1; D is uncertain. V was cut by 2 bases and J by 0 bases, with 8 bases left in between. The germline V gene has CDR1 LGHNA and CDR2 YSLEER. The CDR3 has 15 amino acids. CDR3 DNA sequence: TGCGCCAGCAGCCAAAGTGACTTCTCCTACAATGAGCAGTTCTTC. Protein: CASSQSDFSYNEQFF.

The genes are TRBV4-3 and TRBJ1-3; D may be TRBD1 (5 bases). In germline, CDR1 is LGHNA, CDR2 YSLEER. V was clipped by 0 bases and J by 0 bases, with 9 bases between them. The CDR3 length is 16 residues. The CDR3 region is CASSQDRGNSGNTIYF. DNA of the CDR3: TGCGCCAGCAGCCAAGATAGGGGAAACTCTGGAAACACCATATATTTT.

V is TRBV28 and J is TRBJ1-5, with D perhaps TRBD1 (6 bases). V was pared by 2 bases and J by 6 bases, with 17 bases between. CDR1 and CDR2 from the germline V gene are MDHEN and SYDVKM. The CDR3 has 16 amino acids. CDR3 in amino acids: CASSLRREGGSQPQHF. The CDR3, as DNA: TGTGCCAGCAGTTTACGCAGGGAGGGGGGTAGTCAGCCCCAGCATTTT.

This chain connects TRBV6-1 to TRBJ2-7; 11 bases are shared with TRBD1. This CDR3 comprises 15 residues. V gave up 6 bases and J gave up 2 bases; unmatched junction bases: 6. The germline V gene has CDR1 MNHNS and CDR2 SASEGT. CDR3 protein: CASSVGTGGPYEQYF. The DNA for the CDR3 is TGTGCCAGCAGCGTTGGGACAGGGGGGCCCTACGAGCAGTACTTC.

This sequence joins TRBV27 and TRBJ1-2; no definite D call. Germline CDR1 and CDR2: MNHEY and SMNVEV (reference sequence). CDR3 length: 13 amino acids. V was shortened by 3 bases and J by 1 base, with 6 bases between the two germline ends. CDR3 residues: CASSFMGNYGYTF. CDR3 DNA: TGTGCCAGCAGTTTCATGGGTAACTATGGCTACACCTTC.

The chain links TRBV27 to TRBJ2-7; TRBD1 agrees at 10 bases. The CDR3 length is 13 residues. Germline values: CDR1 MNHEY, CDR2 SMNVEV (reference sequence). Trimming at V came to 2 bases and at J to 6 bases, leaving 1 base not matched to a gene. CDR3 sequence: CASSLGTGAEQYF. The CDR3 bases are TGTGCCAGCAGTTTAGGGACAGGGGCCGAGCAGTACTTC.

The chain combines TRBV4-1 with TRBJ2-1; D is possibly TRBD1 (6 bases). Germline V CDR1 and CDR2: MGHRA, YSYEKL. V shed 5 bases and J shed 10 bases, with 12 bases lying between them. CDR3 length: 12 amino acids. The CDR3 nucleotides are TGCGCCAGCAGCAGTACAGGGTCAGAGCAGTTCTTC. It translates to CASSSTGSEQFF.

The chain joins TRBV28 to TRBJ1-1; 7 nucleotides agree with TRBD1. This CDR3 spans 14 amino acids. V shed 5 bases and J 3 bases; nucleotides not matched to a gene: 6. CDR1 MDHEN and CDR2 SYDVKM come from the germline V gene. The CDR3 loop is CASSLLDRDTEAFF. The CDR3 DNA follows: TGTGCCAGCAGTCTACTCGACAGGGACACTGAAGCTTTCTTT. Using reference TRBV28 and TRBJ1-1 for the parts outside the CDR3, the full variable domain is DVKVTQSSRYLVKRTGEKVFLECVQDMDHENMFWYRQDPGLGLRLIYFSYDVKMKEKGDIPEGYSVSREKKERFSLILESASTNQTSMYLCASSLLDRDTEAFFGQGTRLTVV.

The chain is built from TRBV4-2 and TRBJ2-6; a possible D gene is TRBD1 (5 bases). The CDR3 is 16 amino acids. V shed 0 bases and J shed 0 bases, with 6 bases lying between them. CDR1 and CDR2 from the germline V gene are LGHNA and YNFKEQ. This CDR3 is CASSQDQGSGANVLTF. In DNA form, the CDR3 reads TGTGCCAGCAGCCAAGATCAGGGCTCTGGGGCCAACGTCCTGACTTTC.

This clone was observed a handful of times. The V and J genes are TRBV27 and TRBJ2-7; TRBD1 matches at 8 bases. After removal of 7 bases from V and 5 bases from J, the junction contained 7 bases not matched to a gene. The germline V gene has CDR1 MNHEY and CDR2 SMNVEV (reference sequence). The CDR3 length is 13 residues. The CDR3 reads CASKNRGTHEQYF. The CDR3 coding sequence is TGTGCCAGCAAAAACAGGGGGACCCACGAGCAGTACTTC.

This clone was detected once. The chain uses TRBV29-1 and TRBJ2-1; D is unresolved. V lost 3 bases, J lost 8 bases, and 5 bases lay in between. Germline V gene lookup returns CDR1 SQVTM and CDR2 ANQGSEA. The CDR3 spans 10 residues. The CDR3 nucleotides read TGCAGCGTTGACCCTGATGAGCAGTTCTTC. Encoded protein: CSVDPDEQFF.

This chain links TRBV9 with TRBJ2-3; D ambiguous. Germline loops: CDR1 SGDLS, CDR2 YYNGEE. The CDR3 consists of 13 residues. V shed 3 bases and J shed 7 bases, with 12 bases lying between them. The CDR3 region has the DNA TGTGCCAGCAGCGCTCCCCGACTGCATACGCAGTATTTT. Translated, it gives CASSAPRLHTQYF.

CDR3 loop: CASSQDRSDAWGETQYF. CDR3 nucleotide sequence: TGTGCCAGCAGCCAAGATCGAAGCGACGCATGGGGGGAGACCCAGTACTTC. The chain employs TRBV14 and TRBJ2-5, with D tentatively TRBD1 or TRBD2 (5 bases each). The CDR3 sequence is 17 residues long. CDR1 is SGHDN, CDR2 FVKESK, per germline. Between the trimmed V and J ends, which lost 0 bases and 5 bases, there was a span of 19 bases.

J is TRBJ2-2 and V is TRBV28; TRBD1 might be the D (6 bases). The CDR3 covers 13 residues. Germline assignment: CDR1 MDHEN and CDR2 SYDVKM. With 6 bases removed from V and 6 bases from J, the gap between germline ends came to 11 bases. The DNA of the CDR3 is TGTGCCAGCAGGATAGGGGGTGCCGGGGAGCTGTTTTTT. Protein: CASRIGGAGELFF. Variable domain in full (rest from reference TRBV28 and TRBJ2-2): DVKVTQSSRYLVKRTGEKVFLECVQDMDHENMFWYRQDPGLGLRLIYFSYDVKMKEKGDIPEGYSVSREKKERFSLILESASTNQTSMYLCASRIGGAGELFFGEGSRLTVL.

This clone is classed as hyperexpanded (1% or more). DNA of the CDR3: TGTGCCAGTAGCCGACAGGGTAATGAGCAGTTCTTC. This sequence encodes CASSRQGNEQFF. V and J are TRBV19 and TRBJ2-1; the match to TRBD1 covers 7 bases. Unmatched junction bases numbered 3, after V lost 6 bases and J lost 7 bases. CDR3 length equals 12 residues. The germline V gene has CDR1 LNHDA and CDR2 SQIVND (reference sequence).

This clone has just one count. J is TRBJ2-7 and V is TRBV19; TRBD2 is a possible D gene (5 bases). The CDR3 is 13 amino acids. The germline CDR1 and CDR2 sequences are LNHDA and SQIVND (reference sequence). V dropped 6 bases and J dropped 5 bases, with 14 bases sitting between them. CDR3 in amino acids: CASSPTTRNEQYF. The CDR3 nucleotides read TGTGCCAGTAGCCCTACCACTAGGAACGAGCAGTACTTC. Supplemented by reference TRBV19 and TRBJ2-7, the full variable domain reads DGGITQSPKYLFRKEGQNVTLSCEQNLNHDAMYWYRQDPGQGLRLIYYSQIVNDFQKGDIAEGYSVSREKKESFPLTVTSAQKNPTAFYLCASSPTTRNEQYFGPGTRLTVT.

The count of this clone is one. This rearrangement joins TRBV27 to TRBJ2-1; 7 nucleotides agree with TRBD1. The V gene end was trimmed by 8 bases and the J gene end by 6 bases; junction bases not matched to a gene: 7. The CDR3 runs to 13 residues. Germline CDR1 and CDR2: MNHEY and SMNVEV (reference sequence). CDR3 in amino acids: CASGLQGSNEQFF. In nucleotides, the CDR3 is TGTGCCAGCGGCTTACAGGGGTCCAATGAGCAGTTCTTC.

This rearrangement joins TRBV4-3 to TRBJ2-7; TRBD2 agrees at 8 bases. The CDR3 length is 14 residues. CDR1 is LGHNA, CDR2 YSLEER, per germline. The ends lost 4 bases at V and 4 bases at J; junction bases unmatched: 6. CDR3 nucleotide sequence: TGCGCCAGCAGCCTTGGCGGGGGGATTTACGAGCAGTACTTC. Translating it yields CASSLGGGIYEQYF.

This chain joins TRBV6-5 and TRBJ2-7; D unresolved. This CDR3 is 13 amino acids long. With 0 bases removed from V and 5 bases from J, the gap between germline ends came to 8 bases. Germline V gene lookup returns CDR1 MNHEY and CDR2 SVGAGI. The CDR3 DNA reads TGTGCCAGCAGTTACTCCCCTAGGAACGAGCAGTACTTC. It encodes CASSYSPRNEQYF.